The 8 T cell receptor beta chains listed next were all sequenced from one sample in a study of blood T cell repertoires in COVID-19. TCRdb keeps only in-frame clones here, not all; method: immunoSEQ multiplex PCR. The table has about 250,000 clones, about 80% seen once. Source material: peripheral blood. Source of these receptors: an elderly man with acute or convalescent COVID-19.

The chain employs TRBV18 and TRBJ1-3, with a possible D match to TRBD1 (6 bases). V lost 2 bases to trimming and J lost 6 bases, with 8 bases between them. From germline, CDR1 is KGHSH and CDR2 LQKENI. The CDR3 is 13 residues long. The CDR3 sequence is CASSPYRENTIYF. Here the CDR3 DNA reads TGTGCCAGCTCACCATACAGGGAAAACACCATATATTTT.

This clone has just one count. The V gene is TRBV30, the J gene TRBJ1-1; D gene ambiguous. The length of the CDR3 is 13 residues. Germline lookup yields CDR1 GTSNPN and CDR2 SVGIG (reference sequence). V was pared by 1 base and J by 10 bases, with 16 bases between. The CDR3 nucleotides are TGTGCCTGGAGTGGAGGAGTCATCTCATCAGCTTTCTTT. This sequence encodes CAWSGGVISSAFF.

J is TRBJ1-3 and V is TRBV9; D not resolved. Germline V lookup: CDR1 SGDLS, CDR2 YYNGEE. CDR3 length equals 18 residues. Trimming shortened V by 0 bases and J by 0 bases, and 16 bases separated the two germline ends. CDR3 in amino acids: CASSVDMGSYGSGNTIYF. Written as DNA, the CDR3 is TGTGCCAGCAGCGTAGATATGGGCAGTTATGGCTCTGGAAACACCATATATTTT.

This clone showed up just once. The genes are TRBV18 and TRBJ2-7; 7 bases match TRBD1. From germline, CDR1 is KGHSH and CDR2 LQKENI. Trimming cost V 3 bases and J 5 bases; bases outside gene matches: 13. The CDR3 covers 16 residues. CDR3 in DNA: TGTGCCAGCTCACCCCCGAGCGAGACAGGGCTCGACGAGCAGTACTTC. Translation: CASSPPSETGLDEQYF.

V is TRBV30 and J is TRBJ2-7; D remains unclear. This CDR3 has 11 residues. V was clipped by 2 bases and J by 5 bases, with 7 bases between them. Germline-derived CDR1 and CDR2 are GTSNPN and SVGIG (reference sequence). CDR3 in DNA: TGTGCCTGGAGTAGACGGGACGAGCAGTACTTC. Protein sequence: CAWSRRDEQYF. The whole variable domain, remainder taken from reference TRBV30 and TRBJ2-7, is SQTIHQWPATLVQPVGSPLSLECTVEGTSNPNLYWYRQAAGRGLQLLFYSVGIGQISSEVPQNLSASRPQDRQFILSSKKLLLSDSGFYLCAWSRRDEQYFGPGTRLTVT.

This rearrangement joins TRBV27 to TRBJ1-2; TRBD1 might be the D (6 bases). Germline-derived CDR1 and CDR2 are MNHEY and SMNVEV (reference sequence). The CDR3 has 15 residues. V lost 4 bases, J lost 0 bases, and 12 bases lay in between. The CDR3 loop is CASSSWDTPNYGYTF. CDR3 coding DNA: TGTGCCAGCAGTTCTTGGGACACACCTAACTATGGCTACACCTTC.

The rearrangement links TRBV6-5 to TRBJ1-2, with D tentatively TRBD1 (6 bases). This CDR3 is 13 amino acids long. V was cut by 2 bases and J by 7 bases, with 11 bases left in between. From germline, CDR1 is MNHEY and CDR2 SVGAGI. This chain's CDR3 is CASSYLDRSGYTF. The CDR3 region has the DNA TGTGCCAGCAGTTACCTTGACAGGTCTGGCTACACCTTC.

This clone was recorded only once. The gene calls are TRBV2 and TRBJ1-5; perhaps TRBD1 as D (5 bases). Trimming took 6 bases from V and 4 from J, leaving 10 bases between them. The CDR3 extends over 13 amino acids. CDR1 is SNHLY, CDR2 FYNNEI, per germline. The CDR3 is CASSLQGNQPQHF. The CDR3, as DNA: TGTGCCAGCAGCCTCCAGGGTAATCAGCCCCAGCATTTT.